This T cell receptor beta chain emerged from a study of identical twins. In germline, CDR1 is SGHRS, CDR2 YFSETQ. The CDR3 is 11 amino acids. Trimming removed 7 bases at V and 10 bases at J, with 11 bases between. Overall study results and limits: Models underestimated TCR alpha sharing (out-of-frame) in monozygotic twins.

As concerns this clonotype: Its cognate antigen is unknown.

TCRdb re-called the 5' RACE reads through MiXCR, storing one row per CDR3 protein. The data show around 490,000 distinct CDR3 sequences, about a fifth seen once. These data were also reused for a study on yellow fever vaccine responses in identical twins.

This receptor was identified in a woman between 18 and 29 years old in good health. The source material was CD4+ T cells sorted from blood. The J gene is TRBJ1-4, the V gene TRBV5-1; TRBD1 might be the D (6 bases). The DNA of the CDR3 is TGCGCCAGCCGAGGAGGGGGAAAACTGTTTTTT. Its translation: CASRGGGKLFF.